This paragraph reports one T cell receptor (beta chain). The data were taken from a study of T cell changes during pregnancy in multiple sclerosis. Assay used: immunoSEQ multiplex PCR; TCRdb lists only in-frame clones, some missing. The repertoire holds over 45,000 clones, with just over 85% as singletons. The clonotype comes from a female donor with multiple sclerosis, enrolled in a pregnancy study. Sequences were derived from CD4+ T cells from peripheral blood mononuclear cells, sampled in the second trimester of pregnancy.

The CDR3 loop is CASSQQGGDYGYTF. The CDR3 nucleotides are TGCGCCAGCAGCCAGCAGGGGGGTGACTATGGCTACACCTTC. This rearrangement joins TRBV4-3 to TRBJ1-2; 7 bases agree with TRBD1. Germline loops: CDR1 LGHNA, CDR2 YSLEER. The CDR3 has 14 residues. The junction had 4 bases not matched to a gene; V was cut back by 3 bases and J by 3 bases.